The source of this T cell receptor (beta chain) is a study of T cells after yellow fever vaccination. TCRdb re-called the 5' RACE reads with MiXCR, one entry per CDR3 protein. The sample lists hundreds of thousands of distinct CDR3 sequences, about 19% seen once, with 14% in the top ten. Study-wide results and caveats: Abundant contaminating clonotypes from the bulk population could appear in FACS-sorted repertoires.

With respect to this clonotype: Its specificity is unknown.

The germline V gene has CDR1 DFQATT and CDR2 SNEGSKA (reference sequence). This CDR3 spans 14 amino acids. The gene calls are TRBV20-1 and TRBJ2-3; a possible D gene is TRBD1 (6 bases). This specimen consisted of PBMCs, obtained 15 days after the yellow fever booster vaccination. This clonotype was obtained from a man aged 25-40 years who received the YFV17D yellow fever vaccine. CDR3 residues: CRSDPGQTADTQYF. The CDR3 bases are TGCAGATCCGACCCGGGACAAACCGCAGATACGCAGTATTTT.